This T cell receptor (beta chain) was observed in a study of T-cell reconstitution after alpha-beta-depleted transplantation in children. Germline CDR1 and CDR2: SEHNR and FQNEAQ (reference sequence). With V trimmed by 4 bases and J by 11 bases, 10 bases remained unmatched. The CDR3 is 14 residues long. This clonotype has only a few counts. Preparation of the TCRbeta library involved a method that used unique molecular identifiers. TCRdb fed the PCR reads into MiXCR, producing one record per CDR3 protein. The sample has 700,000 to 950,000 distinct CDR3 sequences, roughly 15% seen once. The sequence derives from a male patient younger than 18 who had a stem cell transplant for acute lymphoblastic leukemia, so the T cells may come from the graft donor. The rearrangement links TRBV7-9 to TRBJ1-1, with 10 positions matching TRBD1. Sequenced material: PBMCs, mostly from graft donor cells, taken 360 days after TCRalphabeta/CD19-depleted stem cell transplant. As DNA, the CDR3 is TGTGCCAGCAGCTATGACAGGGGGCTCGCGGGGGCTTTCTTT. Translation: CASSYDRGLAGAFF. The variable domain in full, with the rest retrieved from reference TRBV7-9 and TRBJ1-1, is DTGVSQNPRHKITKRGQNVTFRCDPISEHNRLYWYRQTLGQGPEFLTYFQNEAQLEKSRLLSDRFSAERPKGSFSTLEIQRTEQGDSAMYLCASSYDRGLAGAFFGQGTRLTVV.